These T cell receptor beta chains were read from a single sample in a study of CD8 T cells in ankylosing spondylitis. TCRdb used MiXCR to reprocess the 5' RACE reads, holding one entry per CDR3 protein. The sample lists over 100,000 distinct CDR3 sequences; roughly 11% were seen once. The sample consisted of blood, either unsorted or a sorted T cell fraction (not recorded which). All receptors come from a female donor with ankylosing spondylitis or in good health (not recorded which). Each CDR3 is given with its conserved first and last residue. The order of the fields is V gene, D gene, clone size, J gene, CDR3 protein, CDR3 DNA. The D gene is left open where the match is weak. Clone size reads once, few, many, or a class if the clone is expanded.

>TRBV28|.|many|TRBJ1-1
CASSRPSDTEAFF
TGTGCCAGCAGTAGGCCATCTGACACTGAAGCTTTCTTT
>TRBV3-1|.|many|TRBJ1-1
CASSLEATTEAFF
TGTGCCAGCAGCCTGGAAGCGACTACTGAAGCTTTCTTT
>TRBV5-1|.|many|TRBJ2-2
CASSLTGTNTGELFF
TGCGCCAGCAGCTTAACAGGGACGAACACCGGGGAGCTGTTTTTT
>TRBV29-1|.|many|TRBJ1-1
CSVARRGWNTEAFF
TGCAGCGTTGCTAGGAGGGGTTGGAACACTGAAGCTTTCTTT
>TRBV18|.|few|TRBJ1-1
CASSSGVILMNTEAFF
TGTGCCAGCTCCTCTGGAGTGATACTTATGAACACTGAAGCTTTCTTT
>TRBV7-2|.|many|TRBJ1-4
CASSRRWTPANEKLFF
TGTGCCAGCAGCCGAAGATGGACGCCCGCTAATGAAAAACTGTTTTTT
>TRBV10-3|.|few|TRBJ2-1
CAIRDSYNEQFF
TGTGCCATCCGAGACTCCTACAATGAGCAGTTCTTC
>TRBV11-2|.|many|TRBJ1-1
CASSLFLGGTEAFF
TGTGCCAGCAGCCTCTTCTTAGGGGGCACTGAAGCTTTCTTT
>TRBV20-1|.|many|TRBJ2-7
CSALFGQEANEQYF
TGCAGTGCTCTCTTCGGGCAGGAGGCAAACGAGCAGTACTTC
>TRBV7-9|TRBD2|many|TRBJ2-1
CASSSTSGSSNEQFF
TGTGCCAGCAGCTCGACTAGCGGGTCAAGTAATGAGCAGTTCTTC
>TRBV15|TRBD2|few|TRBJ2-1
CATSRDRRTSGPYNEQFF
TGTGCCACCAGCAGAGATCGCCGGACTAGCGGCCCCTACAATGAGCAGTTCTTC
>TRBV7-7|TRBD2|many|TRBJ2-5
CASSWTSGEQETQYF
TGTGCCAGCAGCTGGACTAGCGGGGAACAAGAGACCCAGTACTTC
>TRBV20-1|TRBD1|few|TRBJ1-1
CSARGQGDTEAFF
TGCAGTGCTAGGGGACAGGGAGACACTGAAGCTTTCTTT
>TRBV20-1|.|few|TRBJ1-2
CSASWTRGDGYTF
TGCAGTGCTTCCTGGACTCGAGGGGATGGCTACACCTTC
>TRBV20-1|.|few|TRBJ2-7
CSALGQKAYEQYF
TGCAGTGCTCTTGGACAGAAAGCCTACGAGCAGTACTTC